The entry that follows covers one T cell receptor beta chain sequence. As yet, its antigen is unknown. The data stem from a study of post-analysis software for immune sequencing data. Overall study context: The disease courses covered relapsing-remitting, secondary progressive and progressive-relapsing multiple sclerosis.

Sequencing libraries made from TCR beta cDNA carried unique molecular identifiers. Each batch of roughly 0.9 to 11 million T cells produced 500,000 to 550,000 cDNA molecules. TCRdb re-called the PCR reads through MiXCR, storing one row per CDR3 protein. The table includes around 500,000 distinct CDR3 sequences, under 40% detected once. Regarding the study as a whole: Analysis by F measure revealed that same-batch samples clustered strongly together. Controls showed lower frequencies than patients for five or six TRBV segments, and TRBV5-6, TRBV5-1 and TRBV20-1 were among these. In multiple sclerosis, normalized Chao1 diversity was significantly below that of controls.

The CDR3 totals 13 residues. Looked up from germline, CDR1 is MNHNS and CDR2 is SASEGT. V was pared by 8 bases and J by 5 bases, with 15 bases between. The specimen sequenced was blood. The TCR originated in a girl aged 2-17 years with multiple sclerosis. This chain joins TRBV6-1 and TRBJ2-5; a possible D gene is TRBD1 (6 bases). The DNA for the CDR3 is TGTGCCAGCGGGCAGGGGTTCGGGGAGACCCAGTACTTC. Encoded protein: CASGQGFGETQYF.